The 8 T cell receptor beta chains reported below all come from one sample, sequenced in a study of blood T cell repertoires in COVID-19. Measured with immunoSEQ multiplex PCR; TCRdb has only the in-frame clones, and not every one. The data contain approximately 220,000 clones, roughly 84% of them singletons. Sequencing was performed on peripheral blood. These receptor sequences come from a woman aged 25-40 years who had recovered from COVID-19.

This clone was found once. The chain links TRBV5-1 to TRBJ2-3; 10 nucleotides match TRBD1. The length of the CDR3 is 15 residues. J was trimmed by 5 bases and V by 7 bases; bases with no gene match: 10. Germline V gives CDR1 SGHRS, CDR2 YFSETQ. CDR3 in DNA: TGCGCCAGCGGTCCGGGACAGGGGTTTGGAGATACGCAGTATTTT. Protein product: CASGPGQGFGDTQYF.

The rearrangement joins TRBV7-9 to TRBJ2-1, with 9 bases lining up with TRBD2. The germline CDR1 and CDR2 sequences are SEHNR and FQNEAQ (reference sequence). The CDR3 is 17 residues long. Trimming took 1 base from V and 4 from J; bases not matched to a gene: 8. The CDR3 DNA follows: TGTGCCAGCAGCTTAGGACGACTAGCGGCTATATACAATGAGCAGTTCTTC. This encodes CASSLGRLAAIYNEQFF.

This sequence joins TRBV5-8 and TRBJ2-7; 7 bases line up with TRBD1. Looked up from germline, CDR1 is SGHTS and CDR2 is YDEGEE. V was pared by 7 bases and J by 2 bases, with 18 bases of the junction left unmatched. This CDR3 spans 17 amino acids. CDR3: CASCRENRGVRTYEQYF. The CDR3, as DNA: TGTGCCAGCTGCAGAGAAAACAGGGGAGTAAGGACCTACGAGCAGTACTTC.

This sequence joins TRBV28 and TRBJ2-6, with D tentatively TRBD2 (5 bases). V was shortened by 3 bases and J by 3 bases, with 9 bases between the two germline ends. CDR3 size: 15 residues. Germline CDR1 and CDR2: MDHEN and SYDVKM. The CDR3 sequence is CASSLTGNGANVLTF. The DNA of the CDR3 is TGTGCCAGCAGTTTGACGGGGAATGGGGCCAACGTCCTGACTTTC.

The chain combines TRBV2 with TRBJ2-2; tentatively, D is TRBD1 (6 bases). Germline values: CDR1 SNHLY, CDR2 FYNNEI. V lost 2 bases and J lost 2, with 12 bases in between. The CDR3 is made up of 16 amino acids. The CDR3 sequence is CASSEYRQANTGELFF. The CDR3 coding sequence is TGTGCCAGCAGTGAATATCGACAGGCTAACACCGGGGAGCTGTTTTTT.

The gene calls are TRBV28 and TRBJ2-7, with 12 nucleotides matching TRBD2. The ends lost 5 bases at V and 2 bases at J; junction bases unmatched: 7. Germline CDR1 reads MDHEN; CDR2 reads SYDVKM. CDR3 length: 16 residues. The CDR3 reads CASSKRTSGIPYEQYF. The DNA of the CDR3 is TGTGCCAGCAGTAAACGGACTAGCGGGATCCCCTACGAGCAGTACTTC.

V and J are TRBV2 and TRBJ1-2, with D possibly TRBD1 on 6 matching bases. Germline V gene lookup returns CDR1 SNHLY and CDR2 FYNNEI. This CDR3 comprises 15 residues. V was cut by 7 bases and J by 8 bases, with 23 bases left in between. Written as DNA, the CDR3 is TGTGCCAGCATGGGAAATTATGGGGCAGGGGAAGGCTACACCTTC. Residues: CASMGNYGAGEGYTF.

Points on this clone: Other DNA sequences from this sample encode an identical CDR3 as well. The rearrangement joins TRBV15 to TRBJ2-5; 7 bases align to TRBD1. V lost 0 bases to trimming and J lost 2 bases; unmatched junction nucleotides: 3. The CDR3 has 15 amino acids. Per germline, CDR1 LNHNV and CDR2 YYDKDF (reference sequence). The DNA of the CDR3 is TGTGCCACCAGCAGAGACCCGGGACAGCAAGAGACCCAGTACTTC. Its protein is CATSRDPGQQETQYF.